A selection of T cell receptor beta chains follows, all from one sample in a study of T cell responses to AZD1222 COVID-19 vaccine. The protocol was immunoSEQ multiplex PCR, while the TCRdb copy is restricted to in-frame clones and leaves out a portion. There are around 130,000 clones in the sample; about 90% occur only once, and 4% lies in the top ten. The specimen comprised peripheral blood, sampled 28 days after the second AZD1222 dose. These receptors originate from an adult who received the AZD1222 COVID-19 vaccine. Each CDR3 is given with its conserved first and last residue. The D gene is left open where the match is weak. Clone size is shown for a subset of rows, as once, few, many or a class of expanded clone.

NA,TRBV7-2,TRBJ1-2,NA,TGTGCCAGCACGTGGCAGTCCCTTTCCTATGGCTACACCTTC,CASTWQSLSYGYTF
TRBD2,TRBV7-3,TRBJ2-1,NA,TGTGCCAGCAGCTCACCGACTAGCGGGGCCTACAATGAGCAGTTCTTC,CASSSPTSGAYNEQFF
TRBD2,TRBV7-2,TRBJ2-1,NA,TGTGCCAGCAGCTTAACGGCGCTAGCGGGAGGACTTGAGCAGTTCTTC,CASSLTALAGGLEQFF
NA,TRBV24-1,TRBJ2-2,few,TGTGCCACCAGATCCGGGACGGACACCGGGGAGCTGTTTTTT,CATRSGTDTGELFF
NA,TRBV9,TRBJ1-2,NA,TGTGCCAGCAGCCATTCGACTAGTGGCTACACCTTC,CASSHSTSGYTF
TRBD2,TRBV4-3,TRBJ2-3,NA,TGCGCCAGCAGCCCGACTAGCGGGAGGCCTACGCAGTATTTT,CASSPTSGRPTQYF
NA,TRBV7-2,TRBJ2-3,NA,TGTGCCAGCGCCGGCATCTACACAGATACGCAGTATTTT,CASAGIYTDTQYF
NA,TRBV7-8,TRBJ2-7,NA,TGTGCCAGCAGCGCCCTACTAGTTTCCTACGAGCAGTACTTC,CASSALLVSYEQYF
TRBD1,TRBV5-8,TRBJ1-1,NA,TGTGCCAGCAGCTACGACAGGGACACTGAAGCTTTCTTT,CASSYDRDTEAFF
NA,TRBV9,TRBJ2-2,NA,TGTGCCAGCAGCGTAGCTCCTCCAACCCTGGCCGGGGAGCTGTTTTTT,CASSVAPPTLAGELFF
NA,TRBV11-3,TRBJ1-1,NA,TGTGCCAGCAGCTTAGACTTGAACACTGAAGCTTTCTTT,CASSLDLNTEAFF
NA,TRBV9,TRBJ1-5,NA,TGTGCCAGCAGCGCCGGAGGAGGGAATCAGCCCCAGCATTTT,CASSAGGGNQPQHF
TRBD1,TRBV7-9,TRBJ1-2,NA,TGTGCCAGCAGCCTTGGACAGGGTGGGCTCTATGGCTACACCTTC,CASSLGQGGLYGYTF
NA,TRBV5-1,TRBJ1-5,NA,TGCGCCAGCAGCTTGGGAGGATATAGCAATCAGCCCCAGCATTTT,CASSLGGYSNQPQHF
NA,TRBV11-2,TRBJ2-1,NA,TGTGCCAGCAGCTCTCTAGCCTACAATGAGCAGTTCTTC,CASSSLAYNEQFF
NA,TRBV19,TRBJ1-2,NA,TGTGCCAGTAGTATTGACCCCTCGCGTGGCTACACCTTC,CASSIDPSRGYTF
NA,TRBV6-5,TRBJ1-2,NA,TGTGCCAGCAGTTCGGGGAAGTGGACTTACAACACCTTC,CASSSGKWTYNTF
TRBD1,TRBV4-2,TRBJ1-2,NA,TGTGCCAGCAGCCACCCGGGACAGGGGACACGAGGCTACACCTTC,CASSHPGQGTRGYTF
TRBD1,TRBV6-2/TRBV6-3,TRBJ2-7,NA,TGTGCCAGCAGCAAGGACAGGGAAAGATACGAGCAGTACTTC,CASSKDRERYEQYF
TRBD1,TRBV6-5,TRBJ1-1,NA,TGTGCCAGCAGAGGGACAGTTAACACTGAAGCTTTCTTT,CASRGTVNTEAFF
NA,TRBV11-3,TRBJ1-1,NA,TGTGCCAGCAGCTTAGAGGGGGAGAACACTGAAGCTTTCTTT,CASSLEGENTEAFF
TRBD1,TRBV24-1,TRBJ1-2,NA,TGTGCCACCAGTGACCCCGGACAGGGCTATGGCTACACCTTC,CATSDPGQGYGYTF
NA,TRBV7-8,TRBJ2-7,NA,TGTGCCAGCAGCTTAGCGTCCGCTCAAGGCTCCTACGAGCAGTACTTC,CASSLASAQGSYEQYF
NA,TRBV7-9,TRBJ1-2,once,TGTGCCAGCAGCTTAGACAGGGCCTATGGCTACACCTTC,CASSLDRAYGYTF
NA,TRBV7-9,TRBJ2-2,NA,TGTGCCAGCAGCTTAGGACCGGGGGCCGGGGAGCTGTTTTTT,CASSLGPGAGELFF
NA,TRBV21-1,TRBJ2-5,NA,TGTGCCAGCAACGAGACAGTGGGGACCCAGTACTTC,CASNETVGTQYF
TRBD1,TRBV7-2,TRBJ1-5,NA,TGTGCCAGCAGCCGGGACAGGGGGTTTCCCCAGCATTTT,CASSRDRGFPQHF
NA,TRBV7-2,TRBJ1-1,NA,TGTGCCAGCAGCCCAGGACCAGGGAACACTGAAGCTTTCTTT,CASSPGPGNTEAFF
NA,TRBV7-9,TRBJ1-2,NA,TGTGCCAGCAGCTTAGCGTCTGGACAGCCTCACCCGCGCTATGGCTACACCTTC,CASSLASGQPHPRYGYTF
NA,TRBV2,TRBJ2-7,NA,TGTGCCACCCGAGTTGCGGGAGAGCAGTACTTC,CATRVAGEQYF
TRBD2,TRBV4-2,TRBJ2-7,NA,TGTGCCAGCAGCCCAACCGGGACTAGCGGGGGGCGCGTTTACTTC,CASSPTGTSGGRVYF
NA,TRBV5-4,TRBJ1-1,NA,TGTGCCAGCAGCTTGGCACCTATGAACACTGAAGCTTTCTTT,CASSLAPMNTEAFF
NA,TRBV10-3,TRBJ1-1,NA,TGTGCCATCAGTGGGTCATTCTCGAACACTGAAGCTTTCTTT,CAISGSFSNTEAFF
NA,TRBV3-1/TRBV3-2,TRBJ1-2,NA,TGTGCCAGCAGCCTTCAATCCAGGAGTGATGGCTACACCTTC,CASSLQSRSDGYTF
TRBD1,TRBV15,TRBJ2-7,NA,TGTGCCACCACCCTGGACAGGGGTTACGAGCAGTACTTC,CATTLDRGYEQYF
NA,TRBV6-2/TRBV6-3,TRBJ2-3,NA,TGTGCCAGCAACCCCCTTGCCGGGGCAGATACGCAGTATTTT,CASNPLAGADTQYF
NA,TRBV7-2,TRBJ1-1,NA,TGTGCCAGCAGTATCGGCGGATCGATGAACACTGAAGCTTTCTTT,CASSIGGSMNTEAFF
NA,TRBV4-2,TRBJ1-6,NA,TGTGCCAGCAGCCGAGGGGCTTCTGAACCCCTCCACTTT,CASSRGASEPLHF
NA,TRBV13,TRBJ2-5,NA,TGTGCCAGCAGCCAGAGGGCGGACCAAGAGACCCAGTACTTC,CASSQRADQETQYF
TRBD1,TRBV2,TRBJ1-6,NA,TGTGCCAGCACCGGGACAGTCTATAATTCACCCCTCCACTTT,CASTGTVYNSPLHF
TRBD1,TRBV29-1,TRBJ1-2,NA,TGCAGCGTTTTTGGTGAATCCGGGACAGGAGGAGGCTACACCTTC,CSVFGESGTGGGYTF
NA,TRBV4-2,TRBJ2-5,NA,TGTGCCAGCAGTCACTTAAAGGGAGCCCAAGAGACCCAGTACTTC,CASSHLKGAQETQYF
TRBD1,TRBV10-3,TRBJ2-7,NA,TGTGCCATCAGTTTCGACCGGGACAGGTCGTTCTACGAGCAGTACTTC,CAISFDRDRSFYEQYF
TRBD1,TRBV28,TRBJ2-5,NA,TGTGCCAGCAGGTCCCGGGGACAGGGTGCGTGGGAGACCCAGTACTTC,CASRSRGQGAWETQYF
TRBD1,TRBV2,TRBJ2-7,NA,TGTGCCAGCAGGTCCGGGACAGGGCCCTGGGACGAGCAGTACTTC,CASRSGTGPWDEQYF
NA,TRBV27,TRBJ1-1,NA,TGTGCCAGCAGTTATGGCGACCGGAACACTGAAGCTTTCTTT,CASSYGDRNTEAFF
NA,TRBV10-1,TRBJ1-2,NA,TGCGCCAGCAGTGAGTTTGACGGCTATGGCTACACCTTC,CASSEFDGYGYTF
NA,TRBV29-1,TRBJ1-4,NA,TGCAGCGCCGCTGGTGGTGAAAAACTGTTTTTT,CSAAGGEKLFF
NA,TRBV9,TRBJ2-2,NA,TGTGCCAGCAGCGTAACGGCCAACCCGAACACCGGGGAGCTGTTTTTT,CASSVTANPNTGELFF
TRBD1,TRBV7-9,TRBJ2-7,NA,TGTGCCAGCACCCTACAGGGGACAGGTGGAAACGAGCAGTACTTC,CASTLQGTGGNEQYF
NA,TRBV12-3/TRBV12-4,TRBJ2-1,NA,TGTGCCAGCAGTTTCCGTCTCGGGGCTGAGCAGTTCTTC,CASSFRLGAEQFF
TRBD2,TRBV25-1,TRBJ2-1,NA,TGTGCCAGCAGTGAAGCAGCGGGAGGGTCCTACAATGAGCAGTTCTTC,CASSEAAGGSYNEQFF
NA,TRBV9,TRBJ1-6,NA,TGTGCCAGCAGCGTAGCCGGGACCAATTCACCCCTCCACTTT,CASSVAGTNSPLHF
NA,TRBV19,TRBJ2-2,NA,TGTGCCAGTAGCATACTTTTCACCGGGGAGCTGTTTTTT,CASSILFTGELFF
NA,TRBV29-1,TRBJ2-7,NA,TGCAGCGTTGAGTCCGAGCAGTACTTC,CSVESEQYF